This T cell receptor (beta chain) was identified in a study of T-cell memory formation after mild COVID-19. This clonotype has a handful of counts. What it binds is unknown. Whole-study results and caveats: Later expanders leaned toward CD4+, whereas clones contracting from day 15 to 85 were balanced CD4/CD8. The appearance of some responding clones in pre-infection memory suggested that cross-reactive memory joined.

TCRdb reanalysed the 5' RACE reads using MiXCR and keeps one entry per CDR3 protein. In the table there are roughly 560,000 distinct CDR3 sequences, roughly 22% of which are singletons. Trimming pared 3 bases from V and 0 bases from J, leaving 12 bases between. Germline CDR1 is DFQATT and CDR2 is SNEGSKA (reference sequence). The CDR3 has 15 amino acids. The receptor was derived from an adult woman who had mild COVID-19 (a few samples of this study predate the infection). Cell type and time point are not known. Input material: PBMCs or a T cell subset sorted from them (not recorded which). This chain connects TRBV20-1 to TRBJ2-1; maybe TRBD2 (5 bases). CDR3 sequence: CSASPRRSSYNEQFF. Written as DNA, the CDR3 is TGCAGTGCTAGTCCCCGGAGGAGCTCCTACAATGAGCAGTTCTTC.